The following is a TCR beta chain sequence with its context. No antigen is known for it. This sample was included in a study of cytomegalovirus exposure and HLA in healthy donors. Trimming removed 7 bases at V and 1 base at J, with 13 bases between. The CDR3 contains 15 residues. Germline V gives CDR1 SNHLY, CDR2 FYNNEI. The PCR ran on 60 Vbeta and 13 Jbeta primers. The table came from immunoSEQ multiplex PCR; TCRdb's copy has only in-frame clones and leaves some out. The sample has some 76,000 clones, approximately 84% seen once. Study-wide findings and caveats: For most TCR beta V segments, an earlier analysis put the productive rate at about 87% or about 30% of the time. TCR beta chains numbering 164 were designated cytomegalovirus-associated. TCR beta sequences numbering 15,000 to 20,000 were associated with HLA alleles at 0.05 false discovery rate in a later analysis. Reportedly, cytomegalovirus status was diagnosed with high sensitivity and specificity.

The sample was PBMCs. The source is a woman aged 50 to 60 in good health and CMV-seronegative. The chain employs TRBV2 and TRBJ2-2; a possible D gene is TRBD2 (5 bases). The CDR3 nucleotides read TGTGCCAGCAAGGGAGAAGTCCAGAACACCGGGGAGCTGTTTTTT. This codes for CASKGEVQNTGELFF.